This TCR beta chain comes out of a study of cytotoxic CD8 clonotypes in ibrutinib-treated CLL. Study-wide points: Exceeding age-matched healthy donors, baseline clonality also tracked the counts of circulating CD8+ T cells. Rare overall, public clonotypes shrank or held steady under therapy.

Only one count was recorded for this clone. The target antigen is unknown. The junction shows a germline mismatch at one end, possibly a read error. Depth targeted 1 in 200,000 to 1 in 1 million T cells, averaging approximately 10x coverage per clonotype. The data were produced by immunoSEQ multiplex PCR, yet TCRdb's version contains in-frame clones alone and is incomplete. The table shows more than 200,000 clones, with roughly 70% occurring only once. The source of roughly 1.9 micrograms of genomic DNA for TCR beta libraries was cryopreserved PBMCs. Germline V CDR1 and CDR2: SSHAT, FNYEAQ (reference sequence). The CDR3 length is 15 residues.

The sequencing used PBMCs, collected after 24 months of ibrutinib treatment. V is TRBV7-7 and J is TRBJ2-2; D gene uncertain. The clonotype comes from a human donor with chronic lymphocytic leukemia. Written as DNA, the CDR3 is TGTGCTAGCAGCCCGGGTATCGACAACACCGGGGAGCTGTTTTTT. The encoded protein is CASSPGIDNTGELFF.